This is a list of T cell receptor beta chains from one sample in a study of blood T cell repertoires in COVID-19. Using immunoSEQ multiplex PCR, the repertoire was profiled, and TCRdb retains in-frame clones only, with some absent. This sample has about 82,000 clones; around four fifths occur once, and the top ten carry about a sixth. Specimen: peripheral blood. The origin of the receptors is a woman aged 60-70 years with acute or convalescent COVID-19. CDR3s include the opening cysteine and the closing phenylalanine or tryptophan. Fields, in order: J gene, clone size, D gene, V gene, CDR3 protein, CDR3 DNA. The D gene is left open where the match is weak. Part of the rows lack a size; the others show once, few, many or a class for expanded clones.

j_gene: TRBJ1-2; abundance: -; d_gene: TRBD1; v_gene: TRBV7-6; CDR3aa: CASSSTGSGYTF; CDR3nt: TGTGCCAGCAGCTCGACAGGGAGCGGCTACACCTTC
j_gene: TRBJ1-3; abundance: -; d_gene: -; v_gene: TRBV5-1; CDR3aa: CASSLTQASSGNTIYF; CDR3nt: TGCGCCAGCAGCTTGACTCAGGCGAGCTCTGGAAACACCATATATTTT
j_gene: TRBJ2-5; abundance: -; d_gene: TRBD1; v_gene: TRBV5-1; CDR3aa: CASSLQPTGEETQYF; CDR3nt: TGCGCCAGCAGCTTACAACCCACAGGGGAAGAGACCCAGTACTTC
j_gene: TRBJ2-7; abundance: -; d_gene: -; v_gene: TRBV25-1; CDR3aa: CASSSISGSSYEQYF; CDR3nt: TGTGCCAGCAGTTCAATTTCAGGTAGCTCCTACGAGCAGTACTTC
j_gene: TRBJ2-7; abundance: few; d_gene: TRBD1; v_gene: TRBV11-2; CDR3aa: CASSSSRQGHEQYF; CDR3nt: TGTGCCAGCAGCTCCTCAAGACAGGGCCACGAGCAGTACTTC
j_gene: TRBJ2-2; abundance: -; d_gene: TRBD2; v_gene: TRBV7-9; CDR3aa: CASSLRPSGVAGELFF; CDR3nt: TGTGCCAGCAGCTTAAGGCCTAGCGGGGTCGCCGGGGAGCTGTTTTTT
j_gene: TRBJ1-2; abundance: -; d_gene: TRBD1; v_gene: TRBV6-5; CDR3aa: CASSKTGETDYGYTF; CDR3nt: TGTGCCAGCAGCAAAACAGGGGAGACGGACTATGGCTACACCTTC
j_gene: TRBJ1-5; abundance: -; d_gene: -; v_gene: TRBV5-5; CDR3aa: CASSLILAGEGQPQHF; CDR3nt: TGTGCCAGCAGCCTAATCCTAGCTGGGGAGGGACAGCCCCAGCATTTT
j_gene: TRBJ2-7; abundance: once; d_gene: -; v_gene: TRBV9; CDR3aa: CASSAMLSGHYEQYF; CDR3nt: TGTGCCAGCAGCGCCATGCTTAGCGGTCACTACGAGCAGTACTTC
j_gene: TRBJ1-6; abundance: few; d_gene: -; v_gene: TRBV5-6; CDR3aa: CASSSRVLGLSPLHF; CDR3nt: TGTGCCAGCAGCAGCAGGGTTCTGGGGCTTTCACCCCTCCACTTT
j_gene: TRBJ2-5; abundance: -; d_gene: TRBD2; v_gene: TRBV19; CDR3aa: CASSGKPGTSEVETQYF; CDR3nt: TGTGCCAGTAGTGGCAAACCCGGGACTAGCGAAGTGGAGACCCAGTACTTC
j_gene: TRBJ1-6; abundance: -; d_gene: -; v_gene: TRBV6-5; CDR3aa: CASTGRGSGSPLHF; CDR3nt: TGTGCCAGCACCGGAAGGGGGTCTGGTTCACCCCTCCACTTT
j_gene: TRBJ1-6; abundance: -; d_gene: -; v_gene: TRBV6-5; CDR3aa: CASTRAQGLNSPLHF; CDR3nt: TGTGCCAGCACGAGGGCCCAAGGACTTAATTCACCCCTCCACTTT
j_gene: TRBJ1-1; abundance: -; d_gene: -; v_gene: TRBV5-4; CDR3aa: CASSEQRDSNTEAFF; CDR3nt: TGTGCCAGCAGCGAGCAGAGGGACTCGAACACTGAAGCTTTCTTT
j_gene: TRBJ1-2; abundance: -; d_gene: -; v_gene: TRBV3-1/TRBV3-2; CDR3aa: CASSFRYGYTF; CDR3nt: TGTGCCAGCAGCTTTCGCTATGGCTACACCTTC
j_gene: TRBJ2-7; abundance: -; d_gene: -; v_gene: TRBV4-1; CDR3aa: CASSRDIIQYF; CDR3nt: TGCGCCAGCAGCCGAGATATAATACAGTACTTC
j_gene: TRBJ1-1; abundance: -; d_gene: TRBD1; v_gene: TRBV4-3; CDR3aa: CASSQDGQGYTEAFF; CDR3nt: TGCGCCAGCAGCCAAGACGGACAGGGGTACACTGAAGCTTTCTTT
j_gene: TRBJ2-1; abundance: -; d_gene: -; v_gene: TRBV5-1; CDR3aa: CASSPEAGSYKEQFF; CDR3nt: TGCGCCAGCAGCCCCGAAGCGGGCTCATACAAGGAGCAGTTCTTC
j_gene: TRBJ2-5; abundance: few; d_gene: -; v_gene: TRBV3-1/TRBV3-2; CDR3aa: CASSQVVTDRKETQYF; CDR3nt: TGTGCCAGCAGCCAAGTAGTAACAGACCGAAAAGAGACCCAGTACTTC
j_gene: TRBJ2-3; abundance: -; d_gene: TRBD1; v_gene: TRBV2; CDR3aa: CASKLGQGTDTQYF; CDR3nt: TGTGCCAGCAAATTGGGACAGGGTACAGATACGCAGTATTTT
j_gene: TRBJ2-5; abundance: many; d_gene: -; v_gene: TRBV15; CDR3aa: CATSRRSQETQYF; CDR3nt: TGTGCCACCAGCAGACGTAGCCAAGAGACCCAGTACTTC
j_gene: TRBJ2-3; abundance: -; d_gene: -; v_gene: TRBV9; CDR3aa: CASSLSTDTQYF; CDR3nt: TGTGCCAGCAGCCTAAGCACAGATACGCAGTATTTT
j_gene: TRBJ2-7; abundance: -; d_gene: TRBD2; v_gene: TRBV7-8; CDR3aa: CASQPAGGISDEQYF; CDR3nt: TGTGCCAGCCAACCGGCGGGGGGCATCAGCGACGAGCAGTACTTC
j_gene: TRBJ2-1; abundance: -; d_gene: TRBD2; v_gene: TRBV7-2; CDR3aa: CASSLSLAGGINEQFF; CDR3nt: TGTGCCAGCAGCTTGAGTCTAGCGGGGGGGATCAATGAGCAGTTCTTC
j_gene: TRBJ1-5; abundance: -; d_gene: TRBD1; v_gene: TRBV27; CDR3aa: CASSLFSGQGVGPQHF; CDR3nt: TGTGCCAGCAGTTTATTTTCCGGACAGGGCGTGGGGCCCCAGCATTTT
j_gene: TRBJ1-1; abundance: -; d_gene: TRBD1; v_gene: TRBV23-1; CDR3aa: CASSQSQGRTVNTEAFF; CDR3nt: TGCGCCAGCAGTCAATCACAGGGGAGGACAGTGAACACTGAAGCTTTCTTT
j_gene: TRBJ1-2; abundance: -; d_gene: -; v_gene: TRBV6-5; CDR3aa: CASSYRAGHGYTF; CDR3nt: TGTGCCAGCAGTTACAGGGCAGGGCATGGCTACACCTTC
j_gene: TRBJ1-2; abundance: -; d_gene: -; v_gene: TRBV6-2/TRBV6-3; CDR3aa: CASSFDSPMAYGYTF; CDR3nt: TGTGCCAGCAGTTTCGACAGTCCTATGGCCTATGGCTACACCTTC
j_gene: TRBJ1-2; abundance: -; d_gene: -; v_gene: TRBV7-3; CDR3aa: CASSPTLSGAYGYTF; CDR3nt: TGTGCCAGCAGCCCCACCTTATCAGGGGCCTATGGCTACACCTTC
j_gene: TRBJ1-1; abundance: once; d_gene: -; v_gene: TRBV2; CDR3aa: CASSKETNTEAFF; CDR3nt: TGTGCCAGCAGTAAGGAGACGAACACTGAAGCTTTCTTT
j_gene: TRBJ1-1; abundance: -; d_gene: TRBD1; v_gene: TRBV27; CDR3aa: CASSGGQINTEAFF; CDR3nt: TGTGCCAGCAGTGGGGGACAGATCAACACTGAAGCTTTCTTT
j_gene: TRBJ1-1; abundance: -; d_gene: -; v_gene: TRBV19; CDR3aa: CASSNRVGEAFF; CDR3nt: TGTGCCAGTAGTAACAGGGTTGGTGAAGCTTTCTTT
j_gene: TRBJ1-1; abundance: -; d_gene: TRBD1; v_gene: TRBV11-3; CDR3aa: CASSLGGLGQPNTEAFF; CDR3nt: TGTGCCAGCAGCTTAGGGGGGTTGGGACAGCCAAACACTGAAGCTTTCTTT
j_gene: TRBJ2-4; abundance: -; d_gene: TRBD2; v_gene: TRBV7-9; CDR3aa: CASRDLAGSAKNIQYF; CDR3nt: TGTGCCAGCAGAGACCTAGCGGGATCTGCCAAAAACATTCAGTACTTC
j_gene: TRBJ2-5; abundance: -; d_gene: -; v_gene: TRBV4-2; CDR3aa: CASSQERTDRGETQYF; CDR3nt: TGTGCCAGCAGCCAAGAAAGGACGGATCGGGGGGAGACCCAGTACTTC
j_gene: TRBJ2-1; abundance: once; d_gene: TRBD2; v_gene: TRBV11-2; CDR3aa: CASSLAAGGDNEQFF; CDR3nt: TGTGCCAGCAGCTTAGCGGCGGGAGGGGACAATGAGCAGTTCTTC
j_gene: TRBJ1-5; abundance: once; d_gene: -; v_gene: TRBV7-2; CDR3aa: CASSLAMGGQPQHF; CDR3nt: TGTGCCAGCAGCTTAGCGATGGGGGGTCAGCCCCAGCATTTT
j_gene: TRBJ2-1; abundance: -; d_gene: TRBD1; v_gene: TRBV5-1; CDR3aa: CASTSTGGLDEQFF; CDR3nt: TGCGCCAGCACGTCGACAGGGGGCCTGGATGAGCAGTTCTTC
j_gene: TRBJ1-1; abundance: -; d_gene: -; v_gene: TRBV5-4; CDR3aa: CASSLGGRGIGNTEAFF; CDR3nt: TGTGCCAGCAGCTTGGGTGGTAGGGGGATAGGGAACACTGAAGCTTTCTTT
j_gene: TRBJ2-3; abundance: -; d_gene: -; v_gene: TRBV10-3; CDR3aa: CAIRSILGSPSTDTQYF; CDR3nt: TGTGCCATCAGGTCTATTCTGGGGAGTCCTAGCACAGATACGCAGTATTTT
j_gene: TRBJ1-1; abundance: -; d_gene: -; v_gene: TRBV10-3; CDR3aa: CAISGGGSGTEAFF; CDR3nt: TGTGCCATCAGTGGGGGGGGTTCGGGCACTGAAGCTTTCTTT
j_gene: TRBJ2-3; abundance: -; d_gene: TRBD1; v_gene: TRBV9; CDR3aa: CASSVLGQGSTDTQYF; CDR3nt: TGTGCCAGCAGCGTATTGGGACAGGGCAGCACAGATACGCAGTATTTT
j_gene: TRBJ2-1; abundance: -; d_gene: TRBD2; v_gene: TRBV7-9; CDR3aa: CASSFSSLAGYNEQFF; CDR3nt: TGTGCCAGCAGCTTTTCGTCTCTAGCGGGGTACAATGAGCAGTTCTTC
j_gene: TRBJ2-5; abundance: -; d_gene: TRBD1; v_gene: TRBV9; CDR3aa: CASSAGTGLPETQYF; CDR3nt: TGTGCCAGCAGCGCCGGGACAGGGCTCCCAGAGACCCAGTACTTC
j_gene: TRBJ1-6; abundance: once; d_gene: -; v_gene: TRBV21-1; CDR3aa: CASSKQVRQSPLHF; CDR3nt: TGTGCCAGCAGCAAGCAGGTCAGGCAATCACCCCTCCACTTT
j_gene: TRBJ2-5; abundance: -; d_gene: TRBD1; v_gene: TRBV5-1; CDR3aa: CASSLSQGAWETQYF; CDR3nt: TGCGCCAGCAGCTTGTCTCAGGGGGCATGGGAGACCCAGTACTTC
j_gene: TRBJ1-2; abundance: -; d_gene: TRBD1; v_gene: TRBV9; CDR3aa: CASSVSDRWDNYGYTF; CDR3nt: TGTGCCAGCAGCGTATCGGACAGGTGGGATAACTATGGCTACACCTTC
j_gene: TRBJ2-7; abundance: -; d_gene: -; v_gene: TRBV29-1; CDR3aa: CSVGGPAGYF; CDR3nt: TGCAGCGTCGGCGGGCCTGCGGGGTACTTC